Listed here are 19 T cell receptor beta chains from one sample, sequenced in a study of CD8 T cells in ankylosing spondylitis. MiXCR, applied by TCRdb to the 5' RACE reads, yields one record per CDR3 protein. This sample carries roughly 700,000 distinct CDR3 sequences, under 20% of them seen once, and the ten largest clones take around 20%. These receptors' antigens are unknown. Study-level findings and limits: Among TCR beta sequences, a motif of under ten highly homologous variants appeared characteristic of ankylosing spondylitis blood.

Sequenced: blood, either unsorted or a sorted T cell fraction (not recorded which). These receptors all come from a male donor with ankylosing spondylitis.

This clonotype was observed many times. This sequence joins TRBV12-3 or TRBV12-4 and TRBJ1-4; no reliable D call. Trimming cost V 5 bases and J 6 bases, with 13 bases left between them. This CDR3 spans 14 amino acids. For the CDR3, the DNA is TGTGCCAGCAGTGGACGGTGGATTGATGAAAAACTGTTTTTT. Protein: CASSGRWIDEKLFF.

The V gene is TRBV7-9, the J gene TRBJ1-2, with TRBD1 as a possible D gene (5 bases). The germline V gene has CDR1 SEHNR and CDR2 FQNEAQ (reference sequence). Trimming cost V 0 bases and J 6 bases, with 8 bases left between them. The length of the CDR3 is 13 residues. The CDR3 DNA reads TGTGCCAGCAGCTTAGCGAAGGGGAATGGCTACACCTTC. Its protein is CASSLAKGNGYTF.

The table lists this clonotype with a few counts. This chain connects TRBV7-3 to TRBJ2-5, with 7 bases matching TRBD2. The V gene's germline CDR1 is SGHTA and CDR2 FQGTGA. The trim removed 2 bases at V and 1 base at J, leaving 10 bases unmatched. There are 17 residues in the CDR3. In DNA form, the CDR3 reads TGTGCCAGCAGCTTATTGTACGAGCGGGGATGCCAAGAGACCCAGTACTTC. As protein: CASSLLYERGCQETQYF.

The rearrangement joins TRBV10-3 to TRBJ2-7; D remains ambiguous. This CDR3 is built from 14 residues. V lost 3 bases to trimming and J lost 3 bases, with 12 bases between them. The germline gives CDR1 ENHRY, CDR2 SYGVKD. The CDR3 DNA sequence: TGTGCCATCAGTGAATCGGGTTTTTACTACGAGCAGTACTTC. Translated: CAISESGFYYEQYF.

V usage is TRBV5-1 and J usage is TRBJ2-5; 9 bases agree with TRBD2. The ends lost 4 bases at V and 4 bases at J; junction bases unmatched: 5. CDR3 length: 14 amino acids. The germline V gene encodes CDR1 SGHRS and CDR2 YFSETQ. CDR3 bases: TGCGCCAGCAGCGGCGGGGGGGCTTCAGAGACCCAGTACTTC. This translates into CASSGGGASETQYF.

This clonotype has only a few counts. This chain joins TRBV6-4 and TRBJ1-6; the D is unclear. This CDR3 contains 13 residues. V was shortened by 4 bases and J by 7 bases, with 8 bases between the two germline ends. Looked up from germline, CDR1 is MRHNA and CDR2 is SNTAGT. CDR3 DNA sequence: TGTGCCAGCAGTGTCCGCCCCAATTCACCCCTCCACTTT. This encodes CASSVRPNSPLHF.

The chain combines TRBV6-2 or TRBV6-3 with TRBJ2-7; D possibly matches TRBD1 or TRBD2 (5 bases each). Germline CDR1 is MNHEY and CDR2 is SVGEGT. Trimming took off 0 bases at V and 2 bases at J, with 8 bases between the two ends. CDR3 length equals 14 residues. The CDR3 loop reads CASSYSGPPYEQYF. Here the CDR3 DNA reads TGTGCCAGCAGTTACTCGGGACCCCCCTACGAGCAGTACTTC.

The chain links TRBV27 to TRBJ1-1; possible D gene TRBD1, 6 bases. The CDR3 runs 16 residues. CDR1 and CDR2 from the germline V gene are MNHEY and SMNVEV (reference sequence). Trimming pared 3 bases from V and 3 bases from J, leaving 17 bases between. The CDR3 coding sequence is TGTGCCAGCAGTTTTACCCCGCAGGGGAAGGACACTGAAGCTTTCTTT. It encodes CASSFTPQGKDTEAFF.

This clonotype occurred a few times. The CDR3 sequence is CASSFLDGPQHF. CDR3 bases: TGTGCCAGCAGCTTCCTTGACGGGCCCCAGCATTTT. The chain combines TRBV7-9 with TRBJ1-5; D gene ambiguous. The ends were cut back, 3 bases at V and 9 bases at J, with 9 bases in the middle. Germline loops: CDR1 SEHNR, CDR2 FQNEAQ (reference sequence). The CDR3 totals 12 residues.

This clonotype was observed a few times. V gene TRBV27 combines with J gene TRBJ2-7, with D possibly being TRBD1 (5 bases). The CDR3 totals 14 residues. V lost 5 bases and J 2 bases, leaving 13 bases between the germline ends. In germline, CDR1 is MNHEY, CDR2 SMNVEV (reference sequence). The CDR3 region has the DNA TGTGCCAGCAGTCCGGACACCGTAACCTACGAGCAGTACTTC. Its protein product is CASSPDTVTYEQYF.

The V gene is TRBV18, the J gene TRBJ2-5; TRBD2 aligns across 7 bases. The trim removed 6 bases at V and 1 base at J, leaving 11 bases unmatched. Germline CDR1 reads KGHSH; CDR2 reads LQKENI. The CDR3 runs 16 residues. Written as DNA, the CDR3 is TGTGCCAGCTCCCGACGGCTAGCGGCGATCCAAGAGACCCAGTACTTC. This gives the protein CASSRRLAAIQETQYF.

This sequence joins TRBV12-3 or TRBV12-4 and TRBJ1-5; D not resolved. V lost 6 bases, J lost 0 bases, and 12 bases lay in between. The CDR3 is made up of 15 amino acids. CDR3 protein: CASSPRAGSNQPQHF. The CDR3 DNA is TGTGCCAGCAGCCCCCGGGCAGGTAGCAATCAGCCCCAGCATTTT.

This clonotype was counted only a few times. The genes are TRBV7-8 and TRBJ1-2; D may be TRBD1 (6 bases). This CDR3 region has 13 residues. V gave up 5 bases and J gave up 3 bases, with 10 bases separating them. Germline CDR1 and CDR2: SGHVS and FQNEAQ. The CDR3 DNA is TGTGCCAGCAGCCCAACAGGGCACTATGGCTACACCTTC. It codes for CASSPTGHYGYTF.

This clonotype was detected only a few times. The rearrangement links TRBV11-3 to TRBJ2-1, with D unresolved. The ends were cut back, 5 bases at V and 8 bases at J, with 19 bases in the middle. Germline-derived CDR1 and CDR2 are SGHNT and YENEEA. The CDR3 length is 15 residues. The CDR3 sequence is CASSPPNRDSHEQFF. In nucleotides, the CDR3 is TGTGCCAGCAGCCCACCAAACAGAGATAGCCATGAGCAGTTCTTC.

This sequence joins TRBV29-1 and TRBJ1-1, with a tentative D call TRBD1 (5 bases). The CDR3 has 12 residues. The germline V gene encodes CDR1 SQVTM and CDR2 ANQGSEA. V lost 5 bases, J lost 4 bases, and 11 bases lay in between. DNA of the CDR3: TGCAGCGTTAGCAGGGACCTCACTGAAGCTTTCTTT. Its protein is CSVSRDLTEAFF.

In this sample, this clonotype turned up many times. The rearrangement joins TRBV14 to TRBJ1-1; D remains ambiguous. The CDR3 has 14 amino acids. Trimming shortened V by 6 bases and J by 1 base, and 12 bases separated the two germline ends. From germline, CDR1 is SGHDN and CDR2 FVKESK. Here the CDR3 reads CASSLYRQNTEAFF. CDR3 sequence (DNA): TGTGCCAGCAGTCTGTACAGACAGAACACTGAAGCTTTCTTT.

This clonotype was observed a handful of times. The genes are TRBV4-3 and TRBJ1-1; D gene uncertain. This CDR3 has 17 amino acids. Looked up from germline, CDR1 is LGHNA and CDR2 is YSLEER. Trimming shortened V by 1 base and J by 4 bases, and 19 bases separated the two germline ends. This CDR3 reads CASSQAVFGFRSTEAFF. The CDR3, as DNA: TGCGCCAGCAGCCAAGCGGTATTTGGTTTTAGATCCACTGAAGCTTTCTTT.

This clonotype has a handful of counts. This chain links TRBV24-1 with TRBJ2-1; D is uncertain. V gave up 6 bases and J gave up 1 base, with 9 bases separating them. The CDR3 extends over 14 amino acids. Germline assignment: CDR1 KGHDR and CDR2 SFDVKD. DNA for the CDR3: TGTGCCACCAGTAGGGATGAGTCCTACAATGAGCAGTTCTTC. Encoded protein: CATSRDESYNEQFF.

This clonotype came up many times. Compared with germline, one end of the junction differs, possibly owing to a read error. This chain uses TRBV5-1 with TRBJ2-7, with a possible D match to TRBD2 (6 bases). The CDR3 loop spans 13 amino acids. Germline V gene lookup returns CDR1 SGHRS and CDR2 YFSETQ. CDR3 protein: CASSLAEGYEQYF. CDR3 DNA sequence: TGTGCCAGCAGTTTAGCGGAGGGTTACGAGCAGTACTTC.